This T cell receptor (beta chain) was captured in a study of human T cells and chemical hapten exposure. For the study at large: Upper back patch tests used 0.01% DPC, scored after 6 days.

Library preparation tagged each individual cDNA molecule with a unique molecular identifier. One entry per CDR3 protein, called by TCRdb with MiXCR from the RACE reads. The sample lists about 69,000 distinct CDR3 sequences, about a tenth seen once, with approximately 7% in the top ten. The sample's time point: patch test 2, 6 weeks after DPC sensitization. This sample's treatment: therapeutic diphenylcyclopropenone sensitization with weekly scalp DPC. Unfractionated whole blood was the source from which total RNA was extracted. This clonotype was counted at least ten times. Trimming took off 3 bases at V and 0 bases at J, with 8 bases between the two ends. The CDR3 has 14 residues. CDR1 is KGHSH and CDR2 is LQKENI in the germline V gene.

The chain combines TRBV18 with TRBJ1-1, with D unclear. The sample consisted of whole blood, taken in connection with sensitization to the hapten diphenylcyclopropenone (DPC). The origin of this receptor is a woman aged 50 to 60 with alopecia areata. Some clones in this sample may be carry-over from other donors' samples. The CDR3 loop reads CASSPGAMNTEAFF. The CDR3 DNA reads TGTGCCAGCTCACCCGGCGCAATGAACACTGAAGCTTTCTTT. Based on the CDR3 plus reference TRBV18 and TRBJ1-1, the full variable domain is NAGVMQNPRHLVRRRGQEARLRCSPMKGHSHVYWYRQLPEEGLKFMVYLQKENIIDESGMPKERFSAEFPKEGPSILRIQQVVRGDSAAYFCASSPGAMNTEAFFGQGTRLTVV.